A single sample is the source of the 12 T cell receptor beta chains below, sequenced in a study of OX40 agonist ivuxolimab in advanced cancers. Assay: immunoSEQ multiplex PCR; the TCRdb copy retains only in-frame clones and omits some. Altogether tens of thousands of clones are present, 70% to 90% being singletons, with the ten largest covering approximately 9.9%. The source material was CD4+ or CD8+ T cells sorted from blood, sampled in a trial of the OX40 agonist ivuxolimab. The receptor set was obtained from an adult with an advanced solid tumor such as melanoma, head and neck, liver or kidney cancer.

Written as DNA, the CDR3 is TGTGCCAGTAGTGAGGTTGGCACTGAAGCTTTCTTT. This translates into CASSEVGTEAFF. The chain couples TRBV19 to TRBJ1-1, with D unclear. CDR1 is LNHDA, CDR2 SQIVND, per germline (reference sequence). This CDR3 comprises 12 residues. V lost 5 bases and J lost 4, with 8 bases in between.

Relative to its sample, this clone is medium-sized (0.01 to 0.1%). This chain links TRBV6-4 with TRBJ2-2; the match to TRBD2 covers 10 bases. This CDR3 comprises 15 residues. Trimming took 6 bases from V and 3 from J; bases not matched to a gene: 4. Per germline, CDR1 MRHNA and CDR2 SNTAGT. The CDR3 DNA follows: TGTGCCAGCAGCGCCGGGACTAGCGACACCGGGGAGCTGTTTTTT. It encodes CASSAGTSDTGELFF.

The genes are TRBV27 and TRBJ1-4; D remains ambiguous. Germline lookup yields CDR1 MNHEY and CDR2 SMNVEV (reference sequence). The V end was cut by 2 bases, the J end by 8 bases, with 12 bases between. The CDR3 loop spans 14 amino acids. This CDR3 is CASSLNGDWEKLFF. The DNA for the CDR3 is TGTGCCAGCAGTTTAAACGGGGATTGGGAAAAACTGTTTTTT.

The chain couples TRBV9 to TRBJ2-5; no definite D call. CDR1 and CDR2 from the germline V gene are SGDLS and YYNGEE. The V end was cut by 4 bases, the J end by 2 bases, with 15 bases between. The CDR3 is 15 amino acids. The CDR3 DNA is TGTGCCAGCAGCCCACCCCCTTGGGGTCAAGAGACCCAGTACTTC. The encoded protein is CASSPPPWGQETQYF.

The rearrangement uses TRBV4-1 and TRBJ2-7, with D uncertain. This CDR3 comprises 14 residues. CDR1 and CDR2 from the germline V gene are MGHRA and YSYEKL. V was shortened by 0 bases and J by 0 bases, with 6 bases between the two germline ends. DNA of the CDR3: TGCGCCAGCAGCCAAGAGTCGAACTCCTACGAGCAGTACTTC. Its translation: CASSQESNSYEQYF.

The CDR3 DNA reads as TGTGCCAGCAGCTCCGGGGCCCTCTCCTACGAGCAGTACTTC. Encoded protein: CASSSGALSYEQYF. The J gene is TRBJ2-7, the V gene TRBV13, with D perhaps given as TRBD1 or TRBD2 (5 bases each). V was shortened by 4 bases and J by 0 bases, with 10 bases between the two germline ends. This CDR3 is built from 14 residues. Germline V gene sequence: CDR1 PRHDT, CDR2 FYEKMQ (reference sequence).

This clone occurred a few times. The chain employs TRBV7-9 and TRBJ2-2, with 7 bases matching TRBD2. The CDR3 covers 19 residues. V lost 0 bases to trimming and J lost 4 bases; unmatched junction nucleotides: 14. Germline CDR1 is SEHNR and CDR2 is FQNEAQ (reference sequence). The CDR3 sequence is CASSLAPFSGRTSTGELFF. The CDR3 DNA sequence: TGTGCCAGCAGCTTAGCACCCTTTTCCGGGAGGACATCCACCGGGGAGCTGTTTTTT.

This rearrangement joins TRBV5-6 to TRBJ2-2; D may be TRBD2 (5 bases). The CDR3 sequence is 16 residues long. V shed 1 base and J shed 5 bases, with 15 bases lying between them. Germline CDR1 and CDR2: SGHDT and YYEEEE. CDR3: CASSLSFGRGTGELFF. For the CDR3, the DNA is TGTGCCAGCAGCTTGAGTTTTGGGAGAGGGACCGGGGAGCTGTTTTTT.

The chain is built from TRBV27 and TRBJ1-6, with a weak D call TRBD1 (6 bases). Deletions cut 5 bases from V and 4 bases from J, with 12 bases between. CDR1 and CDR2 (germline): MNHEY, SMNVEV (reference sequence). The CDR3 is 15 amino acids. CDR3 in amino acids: CASSLQGGYNSPLHF. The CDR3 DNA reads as TGTGCCAGCAGTCTACAGGGTGGTTATAATTCACCCCTCCACTTT.

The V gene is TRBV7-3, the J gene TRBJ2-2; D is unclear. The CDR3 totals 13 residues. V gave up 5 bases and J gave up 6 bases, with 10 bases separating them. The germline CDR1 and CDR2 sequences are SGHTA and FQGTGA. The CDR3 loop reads CASSVSEAGELFF. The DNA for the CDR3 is TGTGCCAGCAGCGTCAGTGAGGCCGGGGAGCTGTTTTTT.

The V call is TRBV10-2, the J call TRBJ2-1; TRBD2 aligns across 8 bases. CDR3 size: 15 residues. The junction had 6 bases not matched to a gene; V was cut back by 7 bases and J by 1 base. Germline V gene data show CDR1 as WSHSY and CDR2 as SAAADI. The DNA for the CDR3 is TGCGCCAGCAAGGGGATAGCGGGATCCTACAATGAGCAGTTCTTC. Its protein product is CASKGIAGSYNEQFF.

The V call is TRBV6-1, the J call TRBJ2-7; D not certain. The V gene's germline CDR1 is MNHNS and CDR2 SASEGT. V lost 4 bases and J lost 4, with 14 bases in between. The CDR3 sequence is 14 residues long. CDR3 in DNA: TGTGCCAGCAGTGCTCCCACTCTTCCTTACGAGCAGTACTTC. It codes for CASSAPTLPYEQYF.